This TCR beta chain comes out of a study of blood T cells in healthy people across ages. Next came a second PCR, run for about 7 to 12 cycles, which used a sample-barcoded 5' primer along with a J-beta primer mix. Via MiXCR, TCRdb re-called the 5' RACE reads, giving one row per CDR3 protein. Seen here are about 810,000 distinct CDR3 sequences, 35% to 40% observed once, and the top ten hold 13%. Study-level points and caveats: Strongly correlated with naive T cell percentage was TCR beta diversity. Unknown CMV status may confound age-related changes in expanded clones.

The CDR3 is 13 amino acids. Per germline, CDR1 DFQATT and CDR2 SNEGSKA (reference sequence). With 0 bases removed from V and 4 bases from J, the gap between germline ends came to 7 bases. About this clonotype itself: The antigen is not known.

The gene calls are TRBV20-1 and TRBJ1-5; D unresolved. The TCR comes from a man younger than 30 in good health. The material sequenced was blood. The CDR3 nucleotides read TGCAGTGCTAGAGAGGGAAGTAATCAGCCCCAGCATTTT. It is translated as CSAREGSNQPQHF.